Following are 12 T cell receptor beta chains from one sample sequenced in a study of T cell repertoires in cytomegalovirus infection (dated by TCRdb to between 2018 and 2021). Antigens for these TCRs are unknown. Instrument used: Illumina HiSeq 1500. TCRdb ran its own pipeline on the public reads, namely fastp trimming at Q25 and MiXCR clone calling, and kept in-frame beta chains. Rows are combined by CDR3 protein, so each entry shows the most common genes and DNA. The sample table holds 110,000 or so distinct CDR3 sequences, of which about 30% were seen once. The ten largest clonotypes hold roughly three quarters of the sample. Sample treatment or condition, as interpreted from the label and publication: in vitro stimulation with specific CMV peptide epitopes to enrich CMV-specific T cells. The sample consisted of CD8+ T cells from cultured PBMCs, taken from culture after CMV antigen stimulation. These receptors originate from a human donor in good health (CMV status not recorded). Some clones in this sample may be carry-over from other donors' samples.

V gene TRBV13 combines with J gene TRBJ2-1; D is ambiguous. The V and J ends lost 3 bases and 6 bases respectively, with 6 bases between them. Germline values: CDR1 PRHDT, CDR2 FYEKMQ (reference sequence). There are 12 residues in the CDR3. This CDR3 reads CASSFKGNEQFF. Here the CDR3 DNA reads TGTGCCAGCAGCTTTAAAGGCAATGAGCAGTTCTTC.

There are a few counts of this clonotype. This chain links TRBV5-4 with TRBJ2-5; possibly TRBD2 for D (5 bases). V dropped 3 bases and J dropped 0 bases, with 9 bases sitting between them. This CDR3 contains 14 residues. CDR1 is SGHNT and CDR2 is YYREEE in the germline V gene (reference sequence). CDR3 nucleotide sequence: TGTGCCAGCAGCTGGGCCGGGAACCAAGAGACCCAGTACTTC. Residues: CASSWAGNQETQYF.

This clonotype was counted at least ten times. The J gene is TRBJ1-5, the V gene TRBV27; D perhaps matches TRBD1 (6 bases). The germline V gene encodes CDR1 MNHEY and CDR2 SMNVEV (reference sequence). The length of the CDR3 is 13 residues. Trimming took off 8 bases at V and 6 bases at J, with 14 bases between the two ends. The CDR3 protein is CASGPTGSQPQHF. Here the CDR3 DNA reads TGTGCCAGCGGCCCCACAGGGTCTCAGCCCCAGCATTTT.

This clonotype occurred a few times. The chain is built from TRBV15 and TRBJ2-5; D is ambiguous. CDR3 length: 12 amino acids. The V end lost 0 bases, the J end lost 4 bases, and 3 bases lay between the germline ends. Germline-derived CDR1 and CDR2 are LNHNV and YYDKDF (reference sequence). CDR3 protein: CATSREGETQYF. As DNA, the CDR3 is TGTGCCACCAGCAGAGAGGGAGAGACCCAGTACTTC.

This clonotype was detected many times. CDR3: CASIAGWGSGEQYF. As DNA, the CDR3 is TGTGCCAGCATTGCTGGCTGGGGCTCCGGCGAGCAGTACTTC. V gene TRBV2 combines with J gene TRBJ2-7; maybe TRBD1 (5 bases). The V and J ends lost 7 bases and 6 bases respectively, with 19 bases between them. The CDR3 loop spans 14 amino acids. The germline V gene has CDR1 SNHLY and CDR2 FYNNEI.

This clonotype has ten or more counts. V gene TRBV7-9 combines with J gene TRBJ2-7; D not resolved. Trimming took off 8 bases at V and 1 base at J, with 12 bases between the two ends. Germline assignment: CDR1 SEHNR and CDR2 FQNEAQ (reference sequence). The CDR3 is made up of 13 amino acids. The CDR3, as DNA: TGTGCCAGCGTACCAGCGTCGTCCTACGAGCAGTACTTC. The encoded protein is CASVPASSYEQYF.

About this clonotype: The junction departs from germline at one end; a sequencing error may be responsible. The rearrangement joins TRBV2 to TRBJ1-2; TRBD1 is a possible D gene (6 bases). In germline, CDR1 is SNHLY, CDR2 FYNNEI. CDR3 length: 11 residues. CDR3 coding DNA: TGTGCCAGCAGTGACAGGGGCCTGGGGGTCTTC. This encodes CASSDRGLGVF.

This clonotype was recorded at least ten times. This chain joins TRBV7-2 and TRBJ2-7, with TRBD2 identical over 8 bases. J gave up 4 bases and V 2 bases, and 7 bases lay outside the gene matches. Germline CDR1 is SGHTA and CDR2 is FQGNSA. CDR3 length: 15 amino acids. The CDR3 DNA follows: TGTGCCAGCAGCTTATCGGGGGGGGCTGGTTACGAGCAGTACTTC. Amino acids: CASSLSGGAGYEQYF.

The rearrangement joins TRBV6-6 to TRBJ2-7; 7 bases are a match to TRBD2. CDR1 and CDR2 (germline): MNHNY, SVGAGI (reference sequence). CDR3 length: 15 amino acids. The trim removed 5 bases at V and 3 bases at J, leaving 10 bases unmatched. The CDR3 DNA reads TGTGCCAGCAGTCCCTGGACTAGTGGGGGCTACGAGCAGTACTTC. Translated: CASSPWTSGGYEQYF.

In this sample, this clonotype turned up many times. In DNA, the CDR3 is TGTGCCAGCAGTGAATTGGTATCTAACTATGGCTACACCTTC. Protein: CASSELVSNYGYTF. The V and J genes are TRBV2 and TRBJ1-2; D unclear. Germline V CDR1 and CDR2: SNHLY, FYNNEI. V was clipped by 2 bases and J by 0 bases, with 7 bases between them. CDR3 length: 14 amino acids.

The table lists this clonotype with many counts. This chain joins TRBV7-8 and TRBJ2-1; a possible D gene is TRBD2 (6 bases). CDR1 and CDR2 from the germline V gene are SGHVS and FQNEAQ. This CDR3 is 17 amino acids long. V lost 2 bases, J lost 1 base, and 15 bases lay in between. CDR3 amino acids: CASSLSALASSYNEQFF. CDR3 DNA sequence: TGTGCCAGCAGCTTAAGTGCGCTAGCGAGTTCCTACAATGAGCAGTTCTTC.

This clonotype was seen at least ten times. J is TRBJ2-1 and V is TRBV7-8; weak D call: TRBD2 (5 bases). The CDR3 length is 13 residues. The germline V and J ends were trimmed by 5 bases and 5 bases, with 10 bases remaining between them. Germline CDR1 SGHVS, CDR2 FQNEAQ. CDR3 sequence: CASSADGDNEQFF. CDR3 sequence (DNA): TGTGCCAGCAGCGCTGACGGGGACAATGAGCAGTTCTTC. The full variable domain, completed using reference TRBV7-8 and TRBJ2-1, is GAGVSQSPRYKVAKRGQDVALRCDPISGHVSLFWYQQALGQGPEFLTYFQNEAQLDKSGLPSDRFFAERPEGSVSTLKIQRTQQEDSAVYLCASSADGDNEQFFGPGTRLTVL.